These T cell receptor beta chains were read from a single sample in a study of T cells in Graves' hyperthyroidism and ophthalmopathy. MiXCR, run by TCRdb on the multiplex PCR reads, gives a single entry per CDR3 protein. The sample includes 300,000 to 450,000 distinct CDR3 sequences, roughly 17% of them seen just once. The sample was blood. These receptors all stem from a woman aged 25 to 39 with Graves' hyperthyroidism that later progressed to Graves' ophthalmopathy. Both conserved end residues are part of each CDR3. The D gene is left open where the match is weak. Size values are once, few and many counts, or a class for expanded clones, and some rows have none.

v_call: TRBV5-1
j_call: TRBJ2-7
d_call: .
clone_size: .
cdr3_nt: TGCGCCAGCAGCTTGGCAGGTGCCGCAACCTACGAGCAGTACTTC
cdr3_aa: CASSLAGAATYEQYF

v_call: TRBV20-1
j_call: TRBJ2-1
d_call: TRBD1
clone_size: .
cdr3_nt: TGCAGTGCTAGAGTTTGGGGAAAGGGGGCCAATGAGCAGTTCTTC
cdr3_aa: CSARVWGKGANEQFF

v_call: TRBV20-1
j_call: TRBJ2-7
d_call: .
clone_size: many
cdr3_nt: TGCAGTGCTGACGGGTCCGAGGGGAAGGAGTACGAGCAGTACTTC
cdr3_aa: CSADGSEGKEYEQYF

v_call: TRBV6-1
j_call: TRBJ2-7
d_call: .
clone_size: many
cdr3_nt: TGTGCCAGCAGTACCGGGACGAATCCCTACGAGCAGTACTTC
cdr3_aa: CASSTGTNPYEQYF

v_call: TRBV2
j_call: TRBJ2-1
d_call: .
clone_size: .
cdr3_nt: TGTGCCAGCAGGGAGCGGGCCCTCGCTGAGCAGTTCTTC
cdr3_aa: CASRERALAEQFF

v_call: TRBV7-8
j_call: TRBJ1-6
d_call: .
clone_size: .
cdr3_nt: TGTGCCAGCAGCTTATATCAGAGCTCCTATAATTCACCCCTCCACTTT
cdr3_aa: CASSLYQSSYNSPLHF

v_call: TRBV20-1
j_call: TRBJ2-5
d_call: TRBD2
clone_size: few
cdr3_nt: TGCAGTGCTACCACGGGACTAGTCGGGGGTCTGACCCAGTACTTC
cdr3_aa: CSATTGLVGGLTQYF

v_call: TRBV10-2
j_call: TRBJ2-7
d_call: TRBD1
clone_size: many
cdr3_nt: TGCGCCAGCCTCAGGACAGGTGCCTACGAGCAGTACTTC
cdr3_aa: CASLRTGAYEQYF

v_call: TRBV28
j_call: TRBJ2-5
d_call: .
clone_size: many
cdr3_nt: TGTGCCAGCTCGGGCAGGGCCCAAGAGACCCAGTACTTC
cdr3_aa: CASSGRAQETQYF

v_call: TRBV19
j_call: TRBJ2-2
d_call: TRBD1
clone_size: many
cdr3_nt: TGTGCCAGTAGTAGAGACAGGGGAACCGGGGAGCTGTTTTTT
cdr3_aa: CASSRDRGTGELFF

v_call: TRBV7-9
j_call: TRBJ2-1
d_call: .
clone_size: few
cdr3_nt: TGTGCCAGCAGCTCTGCGGAGAAGGGTGGGAATGAGCAGTTCTTC
cdr3_aa: CASSSAEKGGNEQFF

v_call: TRBV12-3/TRBV12-4
j_call: TRBJ1-2
d_call: .
clone_size: .
cdr3_nt: TGTGCCAGCAGCTCCCTTCGTCTGGGAACTAACTATGGCTACACCTTC
cdr3_aa: CASSSLRLGTNYGYTF

v_call: TRBV5-1
j_call: TRBJ2-2
d_call: .
clone_size: .
cdr3_nt: TGCGCCAGCAGCACTTCTTCGAACACCGGGGAGCTGTTTTTT
cdr3_aa: CASSTSSNTGELFF

v_call: TRBV6-1
j_call: TRBJ1-2
d_call: .
clone_size: many
cdr3_nt: TGTGCCAGCAGTGAATTATCCTTTCCAGGCCCCTATGGCTACACCTTC
cdr3_aa: CASSELSFPGPYGYTF

v_call: TRBV6-1
j_call: TRBJ1-5
d_call: .
clone_size: many
cdr3_nt: TGTGCCAGCTCCCCCTCGGGGGCTCAGCCCCAGCATTTT
cdr3_aa: CASSPSGAQPQHF

v_call: TRBV7-9
j_call: TRBJ1-2
d_call: TRBD1
clone_size: few
cdr3_nt: TGTGCCAGCAGCCCGGACAGGGTTTCATATGGCTACACCTTC
cdr3_aa: CASSPDRVSYGYTF

v_call: TRBV19
j_call: TRBJ2-7
d_call: .
clone_size: many
cdr3_nt: TGTGCCAGTAGTGGGTCGGCGGCTATCGCCTACGAGCAGTACTTC
cdr3_aa: CASSGSAAIAYEQYF

v_call: TRBV6-5
j_call: TRBJ1-1
d_call: .
clone_size: few
cdr3_nt: TGTGCCAGCAGTTACGGGGAGCTAATGAACACTGAAGCTTTCTTT
cdr3_aa: CASSYGELMNTEAFF

v_call: TRBV19
j_call: TRBJ2-5
d_call: TRBD1
clone_size: once
cdr3_nt: TGTGCCAGTAGTGGTTCGGGACAGGGCGAAGAGACCCAGTACTTC
cdr3_aa: CASSGSGQGEETQYF

v_call: TRBV6-5
j_call: TRBJ1-6
d_call: .
clone_size: many
cdr3_nt: TGTGCCAGCAGTTACGACAAAAATAATTCACCCCTCCACTTT
cdr3_aa: CASSYDKNNSPLHF

v_call: TRBV6-1
j_call: TRBJ2-4
d_call: .
clone_size: few
cdr3_nt: TGTGCCAGCAGTTCCGGGATCGGTGGGAACATTCAGTACTTC
cdr3_aa: CASSSGIGGNIQYF

v_call: TRBV20-1
j_call: TRBJ2-5
d_call: .
clone_size: many
cdr3_nt: TGCAGTGCTAGAGGGTCGGCCAGGGAAGGAAGGGCCCAGTACTTC
cdr3_aa: CSARGSAREGRAQYF

v_call: TRBV11-2
j_call: TRBJ2-7
d_call: .
clone_size: many
cdr3_nt: TGTGCCAGCAGCCCCGGGGGACCCATCCCCTACGAGCAGTACTTC
cdr3_aa: CASSPGGPIPYEQYF

v_call: TRBV4-1
j_call: TRBJ2-7
d_call: .
clone_size: many
cdr3_nt: TGCGCCAGCAGCCAAGGCCTGGGGACCTACGAGCAGTACTTC
cdr3_aa: CASSQGLGTYEQYF

v_call: TRBV6-2/TRBV6-3
j_call: TRBJ2-7
d_call: TRBD2
clone_size: few
cdr3_nt: TGTGCCAGCAGATCGACAGCGGGAGGGTATATCAGCTCCTACGAGCAGTACTTC
cdr3_aa: CASRSTAGGYISSYEQYF

v_call: TRBV11-2
j_call: TRBJ2-5
d_call: .
clone_size: many
cdr3_nt: TGTGCCAGCAGCCCGAGTGGGGCAGGTCGGACCCAGTACTTC
cdr3_aa: CASSPSGAGRTQYF

v_call: TRBV2
j_call: TRBJ1-5
d_call: .
clone_size: .
cdr3_nt: TGTGCCAGCAGTCCGGGACCAAGCAATCAGCCCCAGCATTTT
cdr3_aa: CASSPGPSNQPQHF

v_call: TRBV28
j_call: TRBJ2-6
d_call: .
clone_size: many
cdr3_nt: TGTGCCAGCAGACCTCCGGGGGGCGCTGGGGCCAACGTCCTGACTTTC
cdr3_aa: CASRPPGGAGANVLTF

v_call: TRBV30
j_call: TRBJ2-7
d_call: .
clone_size: few
cdr3_nt: TGTGCCTGGAGTGTAAATGGTCGGGAGCAGTACTTC
cdr3_aa: CAWSVNGREQYF

v_call: TRBV11-2
j_call: TRBJ2-7
d_call: .
clone_size: many
cdr3_nt: TGTGCCAGCAGCTTAGTCACAGGCTACGAGCAGTACTTC
cdr3_aa: CASSLVTGYEQYF

v_call: TRBV7-9
j_call: TRBJ1-2
d_call: .
clone_size: .
cdr3_nt: TGTGCCAGCAGCTTAGGACAGAGATTCTATGGCTACACCTTC
cdr3_aa: CASSLGQRFYGYTF

v_call: TRBV18
j_call: TRBJ2-7
d_call: TRBD1
clone_size: .
cdr3_nt: TGTGCCAGCTCACCGGGACAGGCGAGGGAGCAGTACTTC
cdr3_aa: CASSPGQAREQYF

v_call: TRBV5-1
j_call: TRBJ2-6
d_call: .
clone_size: few
cdr3_nt: TGCGCCAGCAGCGTAACATCAGGGGTCTCTGGGGCCAACGTCCTGACTTTC
cdr3_aa: CASSVTSGVSGANVLTF

v_call: TRBV28
j_call: TRBJ2-7
d_call: TRBD1
clone_size: few
cdr3_nt: TGTGCCAGCAGACTCGGACAGGGGGCCTTCTACGAGCAGTACTTC
cdr3_aa: CASRLGQGAFYEQYF

v_call: TRBV7-9
j_call: TRBJ2-1
d_call: TRBD1
clone_size: .
cdr3_nt: TGTGCCAGCAGCCCAAGACAGGGGGACTCCTACAATGAGCAGTTCTTC
cdr3_aa: CASSPRQGDSYNEQFF

v_call: TRBV12-5
j_call: TRBJ1-1
d_call: TRBD1
clone_size: many
cdr3_nt: TGTGCTAGTGCCCGTGGACAGGGGGCTGAAGCTTTCTTT
cdr3_aa: CASARGQGAEAFF

v_call: TRBV4-1
j_call: TRBJ2-1
d_call: TRBD1
clone_size: few
cdr3_nt: TGCGCCAGCAGCCAAGTGGACAGGGGGCTCTACAATGAGCAGTTCTTC
cdr3_aa: CASSQVDRGLYNEQFF

v_call: TRBV27
j_call: TRBJ2-1
d_call: .
clone_size: many
cdr3_nt: TGTGCCAGCAGTTTCGGGCTAGCTGTGGATGAGCAGTTCTTC
cdr3_aa: CASSFGLAVDEQFF

v_call: TRBV5-5
j_call: TRBJ2-7
d_call: .
clone_size: .
cdr3_nt: TGTGCCAGCAGCTTCGAAGCATACGAGCAGTACTTC
cdr3_aa: CASSFEAYEQYF

v_call: TRBV4-1
j_call: TRBJ2-1
d_call: .
clone_size: .
cdr3_nt: TGCGCCAGCAGCCAAGATAATTACAGTGAGCAGTTCTTC
cdr3_aa: CASSQDNYSEQFF

v_call: TRBV19
j_call: TRBJ2-1
d_call: TRBD1
clone_size: few
cdr3_nt: TGTGCCAGTAGTATAGAAGCGGGACAGGGGGGACGGGATGAGCAGTTCTTC
cdr3_aa: CASSIEAGQGGRDEQFF

v_call: TRBV20-1
j_call: TRBJ2-1
d_call: TRBD2
clone_size: .
cdr3_nt: TGCAGTGCTAGAGAAGGACGACTAGCGACCTACAATGAGCAGTTCTTC
cdr3_aa: CSAREGRLATYNEQFF